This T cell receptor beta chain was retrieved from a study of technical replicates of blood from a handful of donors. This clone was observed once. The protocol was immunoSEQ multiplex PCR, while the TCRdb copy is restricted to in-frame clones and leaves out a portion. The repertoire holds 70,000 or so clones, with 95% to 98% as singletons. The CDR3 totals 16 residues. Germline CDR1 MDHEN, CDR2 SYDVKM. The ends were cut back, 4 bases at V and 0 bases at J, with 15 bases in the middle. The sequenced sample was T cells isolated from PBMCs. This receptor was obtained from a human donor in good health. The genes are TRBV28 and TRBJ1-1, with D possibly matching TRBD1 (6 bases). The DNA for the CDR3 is TGTGCCAGCAGTTCAGGGGCTCGAGTTTTGAACACTGAAGCTTTCTTT. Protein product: CASSSGARVLNTEAFF.